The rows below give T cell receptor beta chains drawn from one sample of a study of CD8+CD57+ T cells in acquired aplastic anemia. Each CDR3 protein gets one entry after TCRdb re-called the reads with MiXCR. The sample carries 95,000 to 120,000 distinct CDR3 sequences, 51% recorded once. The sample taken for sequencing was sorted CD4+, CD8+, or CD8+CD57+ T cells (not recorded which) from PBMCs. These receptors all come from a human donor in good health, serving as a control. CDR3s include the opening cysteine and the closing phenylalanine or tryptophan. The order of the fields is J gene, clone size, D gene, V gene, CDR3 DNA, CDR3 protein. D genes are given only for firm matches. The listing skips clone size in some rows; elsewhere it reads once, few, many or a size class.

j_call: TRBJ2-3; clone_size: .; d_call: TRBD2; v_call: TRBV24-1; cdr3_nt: TGTGCCACCAGTGATTTACTAGCGGGGGGAGCAGATACGCAGTATTTT; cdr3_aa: CATSDLLAGGADTQYF
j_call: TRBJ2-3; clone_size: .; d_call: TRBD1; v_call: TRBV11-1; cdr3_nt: TGTGCCAGCAGCTTATTAGCAGGGGGTACAGATACGCAGTATTTT; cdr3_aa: CASSLLAGGTDTQYF
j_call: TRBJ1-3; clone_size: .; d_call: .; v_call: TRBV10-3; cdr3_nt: TGTGCCATCAGTGAAAGGGTCTCTGGAAACACCATATATTTT; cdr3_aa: CAISERVSGNTIYF
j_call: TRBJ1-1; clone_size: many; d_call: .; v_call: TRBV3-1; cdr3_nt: TGTGCCAGCAGCCAAGATCGTAGGGCCTACATGAACACTGAAGCTTTCTTT; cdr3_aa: CASSQDRRAYMNTEAFF
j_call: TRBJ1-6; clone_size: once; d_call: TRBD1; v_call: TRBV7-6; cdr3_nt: TGTGCCAGCAGCGTGGGACAGGGGACTTCACCCCTCCACTTT; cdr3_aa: CASSVGQGTSPLHF
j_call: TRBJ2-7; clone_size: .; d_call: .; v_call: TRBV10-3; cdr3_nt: TGTGCCATCAGTCCAGACCGCCGAAGCCACTACGAGCAGTACTTC; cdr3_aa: CAISPDRRSHYEQYF
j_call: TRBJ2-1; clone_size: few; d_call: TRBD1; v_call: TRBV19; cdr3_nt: TGTGCCAGTAGTAACAGGGGTAATGAGCAGTTCTTC; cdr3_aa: CASSNRGNEQFF
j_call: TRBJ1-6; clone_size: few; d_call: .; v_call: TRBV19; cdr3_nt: TGTGCCAGTATGGGACCCGTCTCACCCCTCCACTTT; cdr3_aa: CASMGPVSPLHF
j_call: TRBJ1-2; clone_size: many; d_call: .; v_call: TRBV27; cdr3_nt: TGTGCCAGCGGCTCCCTCGGCTATGGCTACACCTTC; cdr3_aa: CASGSLGYGYTF
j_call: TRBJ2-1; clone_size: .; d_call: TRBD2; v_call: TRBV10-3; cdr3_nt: TGTGCCATCAGTCCGACTAGCGGGGGTCCAAATGAGCAGTTCTTC; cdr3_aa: CAISPTSGGPNEQFF
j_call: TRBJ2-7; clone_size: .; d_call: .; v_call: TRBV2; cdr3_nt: TGTGCCAGCAGTGTGTCTGGCTACGAGCAGTACTTC; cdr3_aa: CASSVSGYEQYF
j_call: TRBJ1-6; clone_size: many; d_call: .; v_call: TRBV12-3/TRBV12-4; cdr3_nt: TGTGCCAGCAGTTTGACCAGCTCCTATAATTCACCCCTCCACTTT; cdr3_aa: CASSLTSSYNSPLHF
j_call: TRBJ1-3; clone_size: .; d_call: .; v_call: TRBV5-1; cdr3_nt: TGCGCCAGCAGCTTGGGCCAGGGAGAATCCATATATTTT; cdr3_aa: CASSLGQGESIYF
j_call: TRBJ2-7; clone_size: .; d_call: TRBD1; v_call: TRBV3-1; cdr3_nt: TGTGCCAGCAGCCAAGGGACAGGGCAGTACTTC; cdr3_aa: CASSQGTGQYF
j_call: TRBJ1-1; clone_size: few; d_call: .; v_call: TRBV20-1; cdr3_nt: TGCAGTGCTAGAGAATCGGGGTTTGAAGCTTTCTTT; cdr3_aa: CSARESGFEAFF
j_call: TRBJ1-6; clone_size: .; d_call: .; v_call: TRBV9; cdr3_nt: TGTGCCAGCAGCGTAGCTACGAGGAATTCACCCCTCCACTTT; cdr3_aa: CASSVATRNSPLHF
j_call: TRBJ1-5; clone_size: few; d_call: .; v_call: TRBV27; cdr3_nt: TGTGCCAGCAGCCAGGGGAATCAGCCCCAGCATTTT; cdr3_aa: CASSQGNQPQHF
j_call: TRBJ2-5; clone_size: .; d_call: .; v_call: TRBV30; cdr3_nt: TGTGCCTGGAGTGTGGGGGCAGGGCGAGAGACCCAGTACTTC; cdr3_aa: CAWSVGAGRETQYF
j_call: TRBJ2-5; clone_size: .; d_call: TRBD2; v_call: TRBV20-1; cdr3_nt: TGCAGTGCTAGAGAGTTAGCGGGAAGCGGGGAGACCCAGTACTTC; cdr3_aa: CSARELAGSGETQYF
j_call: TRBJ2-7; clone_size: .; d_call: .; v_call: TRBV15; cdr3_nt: TGTGCCACCAGCATACCCACGAAAAACGAGCAGTACTTC; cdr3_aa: CATSIPTKNEQYF
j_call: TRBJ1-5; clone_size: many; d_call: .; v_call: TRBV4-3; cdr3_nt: TGCGCCAGCAGCCAAGATCGGACAAGTCGGGACCAGCCCCAGCATTTT; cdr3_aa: CASSQDRTSRDQPQHF
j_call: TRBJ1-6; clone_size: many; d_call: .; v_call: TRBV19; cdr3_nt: TGTGCCAGTACCGCCCGAGGGAGTGACGATTATAATTCACCCCTCCACTTT; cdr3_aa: CASTARGSDDYNSPLHF
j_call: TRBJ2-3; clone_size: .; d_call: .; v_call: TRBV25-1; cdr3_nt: TGTGCCAGCAGTGATCGTGCAGCGCAGTATTTT; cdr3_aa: CASSDRAAQYF
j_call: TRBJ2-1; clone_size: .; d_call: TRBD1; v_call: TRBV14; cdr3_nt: TGTGCCAGCAGGTTCACGTGGCCCGGGACAGTGTACAATGAGCAGTTCTTC; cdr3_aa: CASRFTWPGTVYNEQFF
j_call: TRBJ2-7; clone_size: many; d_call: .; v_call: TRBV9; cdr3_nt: TGTGCCAGCAGCGCTCGGACGGGCAGGTGGGAGCAGTACTTC; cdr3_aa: CASSARTGRWEQYF
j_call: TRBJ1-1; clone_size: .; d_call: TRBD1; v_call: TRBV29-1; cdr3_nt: TGCAGCGTTGAAGGGGACAGTAGGACTGAAGCTTTCTTT; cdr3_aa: CSVEGDSRTEAFF
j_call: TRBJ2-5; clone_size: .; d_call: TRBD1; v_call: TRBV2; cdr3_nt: TGTGCCAGCAGGCTGGGACAGTTCATAGAGACCCAGTACTTC; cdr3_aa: CASRLGQFIETQYF
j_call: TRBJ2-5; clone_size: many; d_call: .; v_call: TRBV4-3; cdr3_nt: TGCGCCAGCAGCCAAGGATGGTATCCAGAGACCCAGTACTTC; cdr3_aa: CASSQGWYPETQYF
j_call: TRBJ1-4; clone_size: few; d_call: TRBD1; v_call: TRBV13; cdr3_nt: TGTGCCAGCAGCTTAGCTGGGACAGGGACAACTAATGAAAAACTGTTTTTT; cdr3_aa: CASSLAGTGTTNEKLFF
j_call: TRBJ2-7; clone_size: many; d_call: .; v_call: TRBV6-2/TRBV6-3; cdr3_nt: TGTGCCAGCAGTCTCCCGGGGGCCTACGAGCAGTACTTC; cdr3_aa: CASSLPGAYEQYF
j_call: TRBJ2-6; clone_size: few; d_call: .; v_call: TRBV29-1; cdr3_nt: TGCAGCGTTGTAGGGGGCTCTGGGGCCAACGTCCTGACTTTC; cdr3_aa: CSVVGGSGANVLTF